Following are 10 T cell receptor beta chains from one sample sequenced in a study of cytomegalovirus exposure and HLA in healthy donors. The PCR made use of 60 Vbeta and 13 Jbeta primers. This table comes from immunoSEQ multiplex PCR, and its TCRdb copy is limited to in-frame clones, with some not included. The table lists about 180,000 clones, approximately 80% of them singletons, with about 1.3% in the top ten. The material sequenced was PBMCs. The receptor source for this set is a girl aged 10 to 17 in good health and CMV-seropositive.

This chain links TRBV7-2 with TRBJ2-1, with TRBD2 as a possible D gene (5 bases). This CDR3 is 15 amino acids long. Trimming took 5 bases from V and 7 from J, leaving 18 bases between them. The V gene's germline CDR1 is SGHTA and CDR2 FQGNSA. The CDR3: CASSPNPRTGNEQFF. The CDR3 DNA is TGTGCCAGCAGCCCAAATCCAAGGACTGGGAATGAGCAGTTCTTC.

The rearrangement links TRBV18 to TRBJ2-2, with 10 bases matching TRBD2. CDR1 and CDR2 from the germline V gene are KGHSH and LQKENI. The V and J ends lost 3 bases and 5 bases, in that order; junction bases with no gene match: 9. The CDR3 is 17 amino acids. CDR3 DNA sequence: TGTGCCAGCTCACCTCATGGACTAGCGGTCGGGACCGGGGAGCTGTTTTTT. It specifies CASSPHGLAVGTGELFF. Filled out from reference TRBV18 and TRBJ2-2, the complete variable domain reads NAGVMQNPRHLVRRRGQEARLRCSPMKGHSHVYWYRQLPEEGLKFMVYLQKENIIDESGMPKERFSAEFPKEGPSILRIQQVVRGDSAAYFCASSPHGLAVGTGELFFGEGSRLTVL.

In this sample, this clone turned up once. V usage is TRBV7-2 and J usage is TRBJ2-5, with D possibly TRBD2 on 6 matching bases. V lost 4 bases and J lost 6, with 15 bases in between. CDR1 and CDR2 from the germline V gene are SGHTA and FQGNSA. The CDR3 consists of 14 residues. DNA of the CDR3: TGTGCCAGCAGCTCAGGGCTAGGCGGGAAGACCCAGTACTTC. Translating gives CASSSGLGGKTQYF. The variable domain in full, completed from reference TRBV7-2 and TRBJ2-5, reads GAGVSQSPSNKVTEKGKDVELRCDPISGHTALYWYRQSLGQGLEFLIYFQGNSAPDKSGLPSDRFSAERTGGSVSTLTIQRTQQEDSAVYLCASSSGLGGKTQYFGPGTRLLVL.

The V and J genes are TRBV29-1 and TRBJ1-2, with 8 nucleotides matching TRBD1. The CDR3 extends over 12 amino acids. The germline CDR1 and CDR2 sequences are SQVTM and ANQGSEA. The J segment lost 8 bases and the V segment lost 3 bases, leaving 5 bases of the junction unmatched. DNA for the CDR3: TGCAGCGTTGAGGCAGGGGGCGGAGGCTACACCTTC. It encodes CSVEAGGGGYTF.

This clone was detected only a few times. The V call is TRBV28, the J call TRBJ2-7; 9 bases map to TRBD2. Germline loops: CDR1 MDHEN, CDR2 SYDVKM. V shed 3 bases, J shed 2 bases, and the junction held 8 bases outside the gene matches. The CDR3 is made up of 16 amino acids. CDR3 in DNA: TGTGCCAGCAGTTTCTCACTAGCGGGTCTTACCTACGAGCAGTACTTC. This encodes CASSFSLAGLTYEQYF.

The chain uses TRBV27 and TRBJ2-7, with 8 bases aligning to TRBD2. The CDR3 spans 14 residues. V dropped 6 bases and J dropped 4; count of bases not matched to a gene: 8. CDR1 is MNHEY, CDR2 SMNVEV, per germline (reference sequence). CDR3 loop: CASSEAGEFYEQYF. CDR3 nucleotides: TGTGCCAGCAGCGAAGCGGGAGAATTTTACGAGCAGTACTTC.

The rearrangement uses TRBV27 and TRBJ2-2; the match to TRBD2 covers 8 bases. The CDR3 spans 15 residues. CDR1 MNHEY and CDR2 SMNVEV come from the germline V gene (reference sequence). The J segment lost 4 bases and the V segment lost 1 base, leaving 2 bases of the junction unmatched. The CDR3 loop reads CASSLLAGTTGELFF. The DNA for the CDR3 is TGTGCCAGCAGTTTATTAGCGGGAACCACCGGGGAGCTGTTTTTT.

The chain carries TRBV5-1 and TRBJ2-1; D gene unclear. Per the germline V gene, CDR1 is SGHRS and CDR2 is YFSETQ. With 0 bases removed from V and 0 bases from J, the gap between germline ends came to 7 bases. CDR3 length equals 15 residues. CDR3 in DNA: TGCGCCAGCAGCTTGGACGTGAGCTCCTACAATGAGCAGTTCTTC. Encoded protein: CASSLDVSSYNEQFF.

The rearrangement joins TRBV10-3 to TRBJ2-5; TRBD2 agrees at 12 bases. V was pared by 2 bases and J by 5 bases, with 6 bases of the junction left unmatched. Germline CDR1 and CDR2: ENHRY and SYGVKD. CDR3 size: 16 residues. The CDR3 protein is CAISEPLAGGQETQYF. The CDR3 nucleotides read TGTGCCATCAGTGAGCCCCTAGCGGGAGGGCAGGAGACCCAGTACTTC.

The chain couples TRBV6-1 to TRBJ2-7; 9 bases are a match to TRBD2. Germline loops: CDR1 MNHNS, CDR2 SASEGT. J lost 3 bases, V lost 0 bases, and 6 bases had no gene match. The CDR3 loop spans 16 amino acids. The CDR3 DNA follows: TGTGCCAGCAGTGAAGCCTCGACTAGCGGCTTCTACGAGCAGTACTTC. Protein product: CASSEASTSGFYEQYF.